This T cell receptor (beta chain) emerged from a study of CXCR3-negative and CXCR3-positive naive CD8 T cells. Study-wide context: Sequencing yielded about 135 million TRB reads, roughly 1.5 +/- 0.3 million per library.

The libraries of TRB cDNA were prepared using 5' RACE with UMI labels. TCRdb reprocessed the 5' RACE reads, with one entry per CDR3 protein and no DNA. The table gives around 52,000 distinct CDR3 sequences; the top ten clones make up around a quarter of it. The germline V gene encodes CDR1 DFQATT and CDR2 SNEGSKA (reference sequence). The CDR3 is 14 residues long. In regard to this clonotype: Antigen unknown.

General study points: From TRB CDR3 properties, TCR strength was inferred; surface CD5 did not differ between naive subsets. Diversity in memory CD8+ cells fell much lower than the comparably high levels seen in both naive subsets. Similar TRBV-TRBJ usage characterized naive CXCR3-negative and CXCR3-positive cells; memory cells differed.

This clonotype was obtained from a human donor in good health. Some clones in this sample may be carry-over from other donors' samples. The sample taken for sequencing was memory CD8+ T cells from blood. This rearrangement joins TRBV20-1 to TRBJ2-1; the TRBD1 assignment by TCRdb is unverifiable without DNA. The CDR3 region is CSARDRLEYNEQFF.